The T cell receptor (beta chain) under discussion was sequenced for a study of type 1 regulatory T cells. The wider study: T-allo10 is a Tr1-enriched, alloantigen-specific CD4 T cell product made in vitro.

Between the trimmed V and J ends, which lost 2 bases and 5 bases, there was a span of 7 bases. The CDR3 runs to 12 residues. The germline V gene has CDR1 MNHEY and CDR2 SMNVEV (reference sequence). As for this clonotype: The antigen remains undetermined.

Study-level points and caveats: Type 1 regulatory T cells had a more restricted TCR repertoire than non-type 1 regulatory T cells.

TCRdb analysed the reads with MiXCR anew, one entry per CDR3 protein. The table lists 55,000 to 65,000 distinct CDR3 sequences, 60% to 80% of them singletons. Material: cultured non-Tr1 T cells, either the whole culture or a sorted T cell fraction (not recorded which). The V gene is TRBV27, the J gene TRBJ2-7; no definite D call. The sequence derives from a human donor in good health. The CDR3 region has the DNA TGTGCCAGCAGTTTACGAGGAGACGAGCAGTACTTC. Translation: CASSLRGDEQYF.